Below are 8 T cell receptor beta chains sequenced from a single sample in a study of T cell repertoires in ileal Crohn's disease. The data were produced by immunoSEQ multiplex PCR, yet TCRdb's version contains in-frame clones alone and is incomplete. Seen here are roughly 9,100 clones, about 80% observed once, and the top ten hold 19%. Time point reported: neoterminal ileum biopsy at postoperative endoscopy, about 6 months after surgery. The sample consisted of ileal tissue. These TCRs come from an adult with Crohn's disease.

A note on this clone: The same CDR3 is also encoded by other DNA sequences in this sample. The genes are TRBV2 and TRBJ1-6, with TRBD1 as a possible D gene (5 bases). Germline CDR1 and CDR2: SNHLY and FYNNEI. V was pared by 2 bases and J by 4 bases, with 6 bases between. The CDR3 spans 14 residues. The CDR3 spells CASSEQGYNSPLHF. CDR3 sequence (DNA): TGTGCCAGCAGTGAACAGGGATATAATTCACCCCTCCACTTT. The variable domain in full, completed from reference TRBV2 and TRBJ1-6, reads EPEVTQTPSHQVTQMGQEVILRCVPISNHLYFYWYRQILGQKVEFLVSFYNNEISEKSEIFDDQFSVERPDGSNFTLKIRSTKLEDSAMYFCASSEQGYNSPLHFGNGTRLTVT.

CDR3 in DNA: TGTGCCAGCAGCCCTGCACCGGGGAACACTGAAGCTTTCTTT. Translated: CASSPAPGNTEAFF. J is TRBJ1-1 and V is TRBV7-3; no clear D gene. The V gene's germline CDR1 is SGHTA and CDR2 FQGTGA. V lost 5 bases and J lost 1, with 11 bases in between. The CDR3 runs to 14 residues.

This sequence joins TRBV29-1 and TRBJ1-1; the D gene is possibly TRBD1 (6 bases). This CDR3 has 13 residues. V shed 0 bases and J shed 4 bases, with 9 bases lying between them. Germline-derived CDR1 and CDR2 are SQVTM and ANQGSEA. In DNA form, the CDR3 reads TGCAGCGTTGAAGATCTAGGGGGCACTGAAGCTTTCTTT. Residues: CSVEDLGGTEAFF.

This clone was detected only once. The chain recombines TRBV6-1 with TRBJ2-7; maybe TRBD1 (6 bases). CDR3 length equals 13 residues. Per germline, CDR1 MNHNS and CDR2 SASEGT. Deletions cut 4 bases from V and 3 bases from J, with 10 bases between. The CDR3 coding sequence is TGTGCCAGCAGTGCCAGGGGAGACTACGAGCAGTACTTC. Amino acids: CASSARGDYEQYF.

With respect to this clone: The sample has other DNA sequences that encode this CDR3 too. The rearrangement uses TRBV5-1 and TRBJ2-1, with no clear D. This CDR3 comprises 15 residues. V lost 5 bases and J 4 bases, leaving 16 bases between the germline ends. Germline V CDR1 and CDR2: SGHRS, YFSETQ. The CDR3 DNA reads as TGCGCCAGCAGTTGGTGGCCCTCAGGTTACAATGAGCAGTTCTTC. It is translated as CASSWWPSGYNEQFF. Filled out from reference TRBV5-1 and TRBJ2-1, the complete variable domain reads KAGVTQTPRYLIKTRGQQVTLSCSPISGHRSVSWYQQTPGQGLQFLFEYFSETQRNKGNFPGRFSGRQFSNSRSEMNVSTLELGDSALYLCASSWWPSGYNEQFFGPGTRLTVL.

The rearrangement links TRBV6-4 to TRBJ1-5; TRBD1 agrees at 8 bases. This CDR3 has 16 amino acids. From germline, CDR1 is MRHNA and CDR2 SNTAGT. The V segment lost 4 bases and the J segment 1 base; nucleotides outside the gene matches: 6. The CDR3 DNA reads TGTGCCAGCAGTGTCCACACAGGGGGAAGCAATCAGCCCCAGCATTTT. This sequence encodes CASSVHTGGSNQPQHF.

CDR3 protein: CASERERHNEQFF. CDR3 DNA: TGTGCCAGCGAGCGGGAGCGACACAATGAGCAGTTCTTC. The V call is TRBV2, the J call TRBJ2-1; 8 bases agree with TRBD2. Germline trimming cut 8 bases from V and 5 bases from J; bases unmatched to any gene: 5. CDR3 length equals 13 residues. The germline V gene encodes CDR1 SNHLY and CDR2 FYNNEI.

CDR3 region: CASSLGGQGNNEKLFF. As DNA, the CDR3 is TGTGCCAGCAGCTTGGGAGGACAGGGCAATAATGAAAAACTGTTTTTT. This chain links TRBV5-4 with TRBJ1-4, with 8 positions matching TRBD1. In germline, CDR1 is SGHNT, CDR2 YYREEE (reference sequence). Trimming cost V 0 bases and J 4 bases; bases outside gene matches: 5. There are 16 residues in the CDR3. Full variable domain (missing parts from reference TRBV5-4 and TRBJ1-4): ETGVTQSPTHLIKTRGQQVTLRCSSQSGHNTVSWYQQALGQGPQFIFQYYREEENGRGNFPPRFSGLQFPNYSSELNVNALELDDSALYLCASSLGGQGNNEKLFFGSGTQLSVL.